The 7 T cell receptor beta chains in this list originate from one sample, sequenced in a study of T-cell reconstitution after alpha-beta-depleted transplantation in children. A library of TCRbeta sequences, prepared with unique molecular identifiers, was generated. TCRdb fed the PCR reads into MiXCR, producing one record per CDR3 protein. The sample has some 490,000 distinct CDR3 sequences; approximately 12% are singletons. Sequenced material: PBMCs from the stem cell graft donor, taken from the stem cell graft. The source of these receptors is a human donor who donated a stem cell graft to a child with combined immunodeficiency.

The chain links TRBV10-3 to TRBJ2-3; 13 positions match TRBD2. Germline CDR1 reads ENHRY; CDR2 reads SYGVKD. This CDR3 comprises 16 residues. V gave up 5 bases and J gave up 2 bases; unmatched junction bases: 4. CDR3 sequence reads: CAISYGTSGITDTQYF. Here the CDR3 DNA reads TGTGCCATCAGTTACGGGACTAGCGGGATCACAGATACGCAGTATTTT.

This clonotype occurred a few times. The rearrangement uses TRBV11-3 and TRBJ2-1; 8 bases agree with TRBD2. V was clipped by 5 bases and J by 8 bases; unmatched bases: 17. The CDR3 is made up of 17 amino acids. From germline, CDR1 is SGHNT and CDR2 YENEEA. CDR3 in DNA: TGTGCCAGCAGCCCAGGGATGAGCGGGGGACCCATGGATGAGCAGTTCTTC. It specifies CASSPGMSGGPMDEQFF.

This clonotype came up many times. The chain carries TRBV12-3 or TRBV12-4 and TRBJ2-3; the match to TRBD2 covers 8 bases. The V segment lost 3 bases and the J segment 2 bases; nucleotides outside the gene matches: 4. This CDR3 spans 15 amino acids. The CDR3 DNA reads as TGTGCCAGCAGTTTTACTAGCGGTACCACAGATACGCAGTATTTT. The encoded protein is CASSFTSGTTDTQYF.

This chain links TRBV19 with TRBJ1-2, with no clear D. This CDR3 contains 13 residues. Trimming cost V 3 bases and J 2 bases, with 7 bases left between them. Germline assignment: CDR1 LNHDA and CDR2 SQIVND (reference sequence). CDR3 loop: CASSMVRNYGYTF. The DNA for the CDR3 is TGTGCCAGTAGTATGGTCAGAAACTATGGCTACACCTTC. The full variable domain, in which reference TRBV19 and TRBJ1-2 provide the parts outside the CDR3, is DGGITQSPKYLFRKEGQNVTLSCEQNLNHDAMYWYRQDPGQGLRLIYYSQIVNDFQKGDIAEGYSVSREKKESFPLTVTSAQKNPTAFYLCASSMVRNYGYTFGSGTRLTVV.

The chain recombines TRBV5-6 with TRBJ1-6; D not certain. The CDR3 totals 17 residues. CDR1 and CDR2 (germline): SGHDT, YYEEEE. V was cut by 3 bases and J by 3 bases, with 16 bases left in between. CDR3 coding DNA: TGTGCCAGCAGCTCTATTGCCATCGAATACTATAATTCACCCCTCCACTTT. Encoded protein: CASSSIAIEYYNSPLHF.

This clonotype showed up just a few times. The rearrangement links TRBV5-1 to TRBJ2-2; D possibly uses TRBD1 or TRBD2 (6 bases each). Germline CDR1 reads SGHRS; CDR2 reads YFSETQ. The germline V and J ends were trimmed by 4 bases and 5 bases, with 15 bases remaining between them. This CDR3 contains 15 residues. In DNA form, the CDR3 reads TGCGCCAGCAGCCCTCTTAGGGGGGCTACCGGGGAGCTGTTTTTT. It yields the protein CASSPLRGATGELFF.

The chain employs TRBV29-1 and TRBJ1-3; D remains ambiguous. Germline-derived CDR1 and CDR2 are SQVTM and ANQGSEA. CDR3 size: 14 residues. Deletions cut 4 bases from V and 0 bases from J, with 10 bases between. DNA of the CDR3: TGCAGCGTTGGGGTCTCGAGCTCTGGAAACACCATATATTTT. Encoded protein: CSVGVSSSGNTIYF. Full variable domain (missing parts from reference TRBV29-1 and TRBJ1-3): SAVISQKPSRDICQRGTSLTIQCQVDSQVTMMFWYRQQPGQSLTLIATANQGSEATYESGFVIDKFPISRPNLTFSTLTVSNMSPEDSSIYLCSVGVSSSGNTIYFGEGSWLTVV.